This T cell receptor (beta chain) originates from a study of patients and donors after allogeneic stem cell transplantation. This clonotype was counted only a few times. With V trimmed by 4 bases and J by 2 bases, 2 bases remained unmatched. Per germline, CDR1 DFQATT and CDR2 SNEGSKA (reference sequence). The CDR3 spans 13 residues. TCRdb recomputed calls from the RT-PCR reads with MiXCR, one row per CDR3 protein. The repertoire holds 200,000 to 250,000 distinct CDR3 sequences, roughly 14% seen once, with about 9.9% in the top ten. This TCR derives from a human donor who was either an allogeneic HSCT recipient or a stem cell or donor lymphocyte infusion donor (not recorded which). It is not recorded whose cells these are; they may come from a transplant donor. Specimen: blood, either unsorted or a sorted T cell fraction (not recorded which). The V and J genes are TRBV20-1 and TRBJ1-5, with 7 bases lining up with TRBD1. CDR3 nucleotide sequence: TGCAGTGCTACGGGACAGCGCAATCAGCCCCAGCATTTT. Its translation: CSATGQRNQPQHF.